These T cell receptor beta chains were read from a single sample in a study of CD8+ T cells in alopecia areata. TCRdb keeps only in-frame clones here, not all; method: immunoSEQ multiplex PCR. The sample lists 70,000 or so clones; over 25% were seen once. The sequences come from CD8+ T cells sorted from blood, collected at week 4, from a patient treated with tofacitinib. These receptors came from a human donor with alopecia areata. Both conserved end residues are part of each CDR3. The order of the fields is D gene, clone size, V gene, J gene, CDR3 DNA, CDR3 protein. The D gene is left open where the match is weak. Size values are once, few and many counts, or a class for expanded clones, and some rows have none.

D gene: .
clone size: .
V gene: TRBV29-1
J gene: TRBJ2-5
CDR3 DNA: TGCAGCCTCTATCGGGAGACCCAGTACTTC
CDR3 protein: CSLYRETQYF

D gene: .
clone size: few
V gene: TRBV4-3
J gene: TRBJ2-7
CDR3 DNA: TGCGCCAGCAGCCAAGAAACGGCGGACTCCTACGAGCAGTACTTC
CDR3 protein: CASSQETADSYEQYF

D gene: .
clone size: .
V gene: TRBV11-2
J gene: TRBJ2-5
CDR3 DNA: TGTGCCAGCAGCTTACGACGGAGGGGAGAGACCCAGTACTTC
CDR3 protein: CASSLRRRGETQYF

D gene: .
clone size: .
V gene: TRBV29-1
J gene: TRBJ1-2
CDR3 DNA: TGCAGCACCACCCCCAGGGTTGGCTATGGCTACACCTTC
CDR3 protein: CSTTPRVGYGYTF

D gene: .
clone size: .
V gene: TRBV30
J gene: TRBJ1-2
CDR3 DNA: TGTGCCTGGAGCGACCGATATGGCTACACCTTC
CDR3 protein: CAWSDRYGYTF

D gene: .
clone size: .
V gene: TRBV29-1
J gene: TRBJ1-1
CDR3 DNA: TGCAGCGTTCAACAGGGTACCCCTGAAGCTTTCTTT
CDR3 protein: CSVQQGTPEAFF

D gene: TRBD2
clone size: few
V gene: TRBV9
J gene: TRBJ2-7
CDR3 DNA: TGTGCCAGCAGCGAAAGCGGGGGCTCCTACGAGCAGTACTTC
CDR3 protein: CASSESGGSYEQYF

D gene: .
clone size: .
V gene: TRBV30
J gene: TRBJ1-3
CDR3 DNA: TGTGCCTGGACAGAGGGCCCTGGAAACACCATATATTTT
CDR3 protein: CAWTEGPGNTIYF

D gene: .
clone size: .
V gene: TRBV4-1
J gene: TRBJ2-3
CDR3 DNA: TGCGCCAGCAGCCAACCAATAGGAGATACGCAGTATTTT
CDR3 protein: CASSQPIGDTQYF

D gene: .
clone size: .
V gene: TRBV18
J gene: TRBJ2-4
CDR3 DNA: TGTGCCAGCTCACCACGAGATAGCGGCAAAGTCCCCCTAGCCAAAAACATTCAGTACTTC
CDR3 protein: CASSPRDSGKVPLAKNIQYF

D gene: .
clone size: .
V gene: TRBV15
J gene: TRBJ1-1
CDR3 DNA: TGTGCCACCAGCAGTGCCCTCCCAGCGATGAACACTGAAGCTTTCTTT
CDR3 protein: CATSSALPAMNTEAFF

D gene: .
clone size: .
V gene: TRBV29-1
J gene: TRBJ2-1
CDR3 DNA: TGCAGCGTTCCTTCACTAGGGATTCTCAATGAGCAGTTCTTC
CDR3 protein: CSVPSLGILNEQFF

D gene: .
clone size: .
V gene: TRBV28
J gene: TRBJ1-2
CDR3 DNA: TGTGCCAGCAGCCCCGTTGGGACTTATGGCTACACCTTC
CDR3 protein: CASSPVGTYGYTF

D gene: TRBD2
clone size: .
V gene: TRBV7-9
J gene: TRBJ2-1
CDR3 DNA: TGTGCCAGTGGGACTCCAGCGGGGATACTGGAGCAGTTCTTC
CDR3 protein: CASGTPAGILEQFF

D gene: .
clone size: many
V gene: TRBV11-1
J gene: TRBJ2-1
CDR3 DNA: TGTGCCAGCAGCTTCGAGACGCCGACCTACAATGAGCAGTTCTTC
CDR3 protein: CASSFETPTYNEQFF

D gene: TRBD1
clone size: few
V gene: TRBV9
J gene: TRBJ2-5
CDR3 DNA: TGTGCCAGCAGCGGACCCCGCCGGACAGGGACCTACCAAGAGACCCAGTACTTC
CDR3 protein: CASSGPRRTGTYQETQYF

D gene: TRBD2
clone size: .
V gene: TRBV29-1
J gene: TRBJ2-5
CDR3 DNA: TGCAGCGTTAGCCGGGAGGGCCTGGAAGAGACCCAGTACTTC
CDR3 protein: CSVSREGLEETQYF

D gene: .
clone size: .
V gene: TRBV29-1
J gene: TRBJ1-2
CDR3 DNA: TGCAGCGTTGTGGGCCAGGATTATGGCTACACCTTC
CDR3 protein: CSVVGQDYGYTF

D gene: .
clone size: few
V gene: TRBV11-2
J gene: TRBJ2-7
CDR3 DNA: TGTGCCAGCAGCTGGGTGGAGGGCCCGGCCTACGAGCAGTACTTC
CDR3 protein: CASSWVEGPAYEQYF

D gene: .
clone size: once
V gene: TRBV30
J gene: TRBJ2-1
CDR3 DNA: TGTGCCTGGAGTATGATAGGGTACAATGAGCAGTTCTTC
CDR3 protein: CAWSMIGYNEQFF

D gene: .
clone size: few
V gene: TRBV29-1
J gene: TRBJ1-2
CDR3 DNA: TGCAGCGTTGACGTCAGGGCTGGCTACACCTTC
CDR3 protein: CSVDVRAGYTF

D gene: TRBD1
clone size: few
V gene: TRBV4-1
J gene: TRBJ1-1
CDR3 DNA: TGCGCCAGCAGCCAAAGCCCTACAGGGGGAACTGAAGCTTTCTTT
CDR3 protein: CASSQSPTGGTEAFF

D gene: TRBD1
clone size: .
V gene: TRBV9
J gene: TRBJ2-5
CDR3 DNA: TGTGCCAGCAGCGTCGGGTTCCACGGGACAGGGAACATCGCGGCCCAGTACTTC
CDR3 protein: CASSVGFHGTGNIAAQYF

D gene: .
clone size: few
V gene: TRBV2
J gene: TRBJ1-1
CDR3 DNA: TGTGCCAGCAGGCCGCCGGGACATATGAACACTGAAGCTTTCTTT
CDR3 protein: CASRPPGHMNTEAFF

D gene: TRBD2
clone size: .
V gene: TRBV29-1
J gene: TRBJ2-7
CDR3 DNA: TGCAGCGTTGGACTAGCGGGAGCCTACGAGCAGTACTTC
CDR3 protein: CSVGLAGAYEQYF

D gene: TRBD2
clone size: .
V gene: TRBV7-9
J gene: TRBJ2-3
CDR3 DNA: TGTGCCAGCAGCCGGACTAGCGGGAACACAGATACGCAGTATTTT
CDR3 protein: CASSRTSGNTDTQYF

D gene: .
clone size: few
V gene: TRBV9
J gene: TRBJ2-5
CDR3 DNA: TGTGCCAGCAGCGTAGAGGGCAAACGCCAAGAGACCCAGTACTTC
CDR3 protein: CASSVEGKRQETQYF

D gene: .
clone size: .
V gene: TRBV7-2
J gene: TRBJ2-3
CDR3 DNA: TGTGCCAGCAGCTTAATCCAAGGGACAGATACGCAGTATTTT
CDR3 protein: CASSLIQGTDTQYF

D gene: .
clone size: .
V gene: TRBV7-9
J gene: TRBJ2-1
CDR3 DNA: TGTGCCAGCAGCTTAGTACAGAACAATGAGCAGTTCTTC
CDR3 protein: CASSLVQNNEQFF

D gene: .
clone size: .
V gene: TRBV19
J gene: TRBJ1-3
CDR3 DNA: TGTGCCACCCGTATCGGAAACACCATATATTTT
CDR3 protein: CATRIGNTIYF

D gene: .
clone size: few
V gene: TRBV7-9
J gene: TRBJ2-5
CDR3 DNA: TGTGCCAGCAGCTTCTTTGGAGGGCCTGGGGAGACCCAGTACTTC
CDR3 protein: CASSFFGGPGETQYF

D gene: .
clone size: few
V gene: TRBV29-1
J gene: TRBJ1-2
CDR3 DNA: TGCAGCGTTGTTAAGGGGGGGTATGGCTACACCTTC
CDR3 protein: CSVVKGGYGYTF

D gene: .
clone size: .
V gene: TRBV29-1
J gene: TRBJ2-7
CDR3 DNA: TGCAGCGTTGCTTGGTCCTACGAGCAGTACTTC
CDR3 protein: CSVAWSYEQYF

D gene: .
clone size: few
V gene: TRBV7-2
J gene: TRBJ2-1
CDR3 DNA: TGTGCCAGCAGCTTAGCGTGGAACAACAATGAGCAGTTCTTC
CDR3 protein: CASSLAWNNNEQFF

D gene: .
clone size: .
V gene: TRBV13
J gene: TRBJ2-7
CDR3 DNA: TGTGCCAGCAGCGAGGAAGGGGAGTCCTACGAGCAGTACTTC
CDR3 protein: CASSEEGESYEQYF

D gene: TRBD2
clone size: few
V gene: TRBV29-1
J gene: TRBJ2-7
CDR3 DNA: TGCAGCGTGGGGGTCGGGACTAACTACGAGCAGTACTTC
CDR3 protein: CSVGVGTNYEQYF

D gene: TRBD1
clone size: few
V gene: TRBV29-1
J gene: TRBJ1-2
CDR3 DNA: TGCAGCGTCCCATATGATGACAGGGTTGGCTACACCTTC
CDR3 protein: CSVPYDDRVGYTF

D gene: .
clone size: .
V gene: TRBV7-9
J gene: TRBJ1-1
CDR3 DNA: TGTGCCAGCAGTCAGAACACTGAAGCTTTCTTT
CDR3 protein: CASSQNTEAFF